What follows describes a single T cell receptor (beta chain). Antigen unknown. The assay was immunoSEQ multiplex PCR, and TCRdb's table has in-frame clones only and misses some. The sample yields tens of thousands of clones, 90% seen once. This sample is drawn from a study of OX40 agonist ivuxolimab in advanced cancers. Study background: Treatment of patients was with ivuxolimab, an agonistic anti-OX40 (CD134) antibody.

Notes on the study in general: Clonal expansion was seen in CD4+ and CD8+ blood T cells by week 6 at 0.1 to 3.0 mg/kg.

V shed 0 bases and J shed 1 base, with 8 bases lying between them. The germline gives CDR1 SGHTA, CDR2 FQGNSA. The CDR3 has 15 amino acids. Autoimmune disease history or systemic immunosuppression disqualified patients. Sample: CD4+ or CD8+ T cells sorted from blood, taken in a trial of the OX40 agonist ivuxolimab. This receptor was obtained from an adult with an advanced solid tumor such as melanoma, head and neck, liver or kidney cancer. The V call is TRBV7-2, the J call TRBJ2-3; D remains ambiguous. CDR3 in DNA: TGTGCCAGCAGCTTAGCCCTACCACGCACAGATACGCAGTATTTT. Its translation is CASSLALPRTDTQYF.